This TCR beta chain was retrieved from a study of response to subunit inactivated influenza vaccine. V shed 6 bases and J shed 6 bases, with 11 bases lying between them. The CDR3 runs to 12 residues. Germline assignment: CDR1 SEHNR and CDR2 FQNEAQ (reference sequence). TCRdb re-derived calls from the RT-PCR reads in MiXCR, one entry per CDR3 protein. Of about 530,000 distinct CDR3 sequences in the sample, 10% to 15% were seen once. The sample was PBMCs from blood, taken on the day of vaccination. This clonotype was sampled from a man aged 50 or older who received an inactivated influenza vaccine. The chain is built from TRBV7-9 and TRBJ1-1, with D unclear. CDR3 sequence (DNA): TGTGCCAGCAGTCCACGGTTTCCTGAAGCTTTCTTT. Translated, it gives CASSPRFPEAFF.